The TCR beta chain under discussion was sequenced for a study of blood T cell repertoires in COVID-19. Authors' analysis steps: Cell counts per sample came from amplifying reference gene primers. The data were produced by immunoSEQ multiplex PCR, yet TCRdb's version contains in-frame clones alone and is incomplete. D and trimming come from the DNA, and the V and J calls and clone size come from that table. Of about 130,000 clones in the sample, 74% were seen once. The junction had 10 bases not matched to a gene; V was cut back by 6 bases and J by 3 bases. Per the germline V gene, CDR1 is SGHRS and CDR2 is YFSETQ. CDR3 size: 15 residues.

The receptor's source is a man aged 60 to 69 with acute or convalescent COVID-19. V and J are TRBV5-1 and TRBJ2-3, with 7 bases matching TRBD2. Sequenced: peripheral blood. The DNA of the CDR3 is TGCGCCAGCACCTACGAGGGGCGGGGGACAGATACGCAGTATTTT. Amino acids: CASTYEGRGTDTQYF.